This T cell receptor beta chain came from a study of blood T cell repertoires in COVID-19. The wider study: Researchers got acute and convalescent COVID-19 samples from the United States, Italy and Spain. T cells, B-cell-depleted T cells, or PBMCs supplied cDNA or gDNA.

The CDR3 spans 14 residues. Germline CDR1 is SGHDT and CDR2 is YYEEEE. V was trimmed by 4 bases and J by 9 bases, leaving 17 bases between them. As originally analysed: Amplified reference gene primers provided the basis for estimating nucleated cell counts. Some clones are missing from TCRdb's copy, which holds only in-frame ones; the method was immunoSEQ multiplex PCR. V and J calls plus clone size are reproduced from that table; the DNA served to infer D and trimming. This sample has 95,000 to 100,000 clones, with 91% found just once. This TCR came from a man aged 45-60 years with acute or convalescent COVID-19. The chain is built from TRBV5-6 and TRBJ1-3, with a weak D call TRBD1 (5 bases). Sequences were obtained from peripheral blood. This CDR3 is CASSVTGDRSTIYF. DNA of the CDR3: TGTGCCAGCAGCGTCACGGGGGATCGGTCCACCATATATTTT.